Listed below are T cell receptor beta chains from one sample, sequenced in a study of OX40 agonist ivuxolimab in advanced cancers. Some clones are missing from TCRdb's copy, which holds only in-frame ones; the method was immunoSEQ multiplex PCR. The sample consists of some 54,000 clones, 77% of them appearing once. Sequences were derived from CD4+ or CD8+ T cells sorted from blood, sampled in a trial of the OX40 agonist ivuxolimab. The receptors come from an adult with an advanced solid tumor such as melanoma, head and neck, liver or kidney cancer. The CDR3 runs from the conserved cysteine through the conserved F or W. Fields, in order: J gene, D gene, V gene, clone size, CDR3 protein, CDR3 DNA. The D gene is left open where the match is weak. Expanded clones are given a class, and other clones once, few, many or no size at all.

>TRBJ2-2|TRBD2|TRBV10-3|.
CAISDTRLAGDGELFF
TGTGCCATCAGTGACACCAGACTAGCGGGGGACGGGGAGCTGTTTTTT
>TRBJ1-6|.|TRBV5-6|.
CASSLGGFGNSPLHF
TGTGCCAGCAGCTTGGGGGGGTTCGGGAATTCACCCCTCCACTTT
>TRBJ2-3|TRBD2|TRBV10-3|.
CAISSQGGGLSNTQYF
TGTGCCATCAGTTCCCAAGGCGGGGGACTCAGTAATACGCAGTATTTT
>TRBJ2-5|.|TRBV9|.
CASSVVPGTQETQYF
TGTGCCAGCAGCGTAGTCCCGGGGACCCAAGAGACCCAGTACTTC
>TRBJ2-3|.|TRBV7-2|.
CASSPGPTDTQYF
TGTGCCAGCAGCCCCGGGCCCACAGATACGCAGTATTTT
>TRBJ2-1|.|TRBV21-1|.
CASSKLMWGAYNEQFF
TGTGCCAGCAGCAAATTGATGTGGGGGGCCTACAATGAGCAGTTCTTC
>TRBJ1-2|.|TRBV7-3|.
CASSLSDGRGYTF
TGTGCCAGCAGCTTATCTGACGGGAGGGGCTACACCTTC
>TRBJ1-4|.|TRBV9|.
CASSPGPVRHEKLFF
TGTGCCAGCAGCCCCGGACCCGTGAGACATGAAAAACTGTTTTTT
>TRBJ2-4|.|TRBV6-5|.
CASSPKNIQYF
TGTGCCAGCAGTCCAAAAAACATTCAGTACTTC
>TRBJ2-5|.|TRBV7-2|once
CASSPYSSNQYF
TGTGCCAGCAGCCCTTACTCTAGTAACCAGTACTTC
>TRBJ2-2|.|TRBV19|few
CASSMNTGELFF
TGTGCCAGTAGTATGAACACCGGGGAGCTGTTTTTT
>TRBJ2-4|TRBD1|TRBV19|.
CASTLDRGKSKNIQYF
TGTGCCAGTACCCTGGACAGGGGGAAGTCCAAAAACATTCAGTACTTC
>TRBJ1-1|TRBD1|TRBV5-1|.
CASSLGNRDRRLRDTEAFF
TGCGCCAGCAGCTTGGGTAACCGGGACAGGAGGTTACGTGACACTGAAGCTTTCTTT
>TRBJ2-6|.|TRBV29-1|.
CSVDGGGANVLTF
TGCAGCGTGGACGGGGGTGGGGCCAACGTCCTGACTTTC
>TRBJ1-4|TRBD1|TRBV30|.
CAWSPATGAFYEKLFF
TGTGCCTGGAGTCCCGCGACAGGGGCCTTTTATGAAAAACTGTTTTTT
>TRBJ1-1|.|TRBV6-5|few
CASSSNNRVNTEAFF
TGTGCCAGCAGCAGCAACAACAGGGTGAACACTGAAGCTTTCTTT
>TRBJ2-3|.|TRBV6-1|.
CASSQEVTATDTQYF
TGTGCCAGCAGCCAAGAGGTAACAGCCACAGATACGCAGTATTTT
>TRBJ1-5|.|TRBV5-5|.
CASSLSRGNQPQHF
TGTGCCAGCAGCTTGTCCCGGGGCAATCAGCCCCAGCATTTT
>TRBJ1-4|.|TRBV19|few
CASSMTATNEKLFF
TGTGCCAGTAGTATGACAGCAACTAATGAAAAACTGTTTTTT
>TRBJ1-1|.|TRBV5-6|.
CASRTLKWGRQSSEAFF
TGTGCCAGCAGGACCTTGAAATGGGGCCGACAAAGCTCTGAAGCTTTCTTT
>TRBJ1-5|.|TRBV4-1|few
CASSQENRPNQPQHF
TGCGCCAGCAGCCAAGAAAACAGACCGAATCAGCCCCAGCATTTT
>TRBJ2-3|TRBD1|TRBV18|few
CASSKRPGQGTDTQYF
TGTGCCAGCTCGAAAAGGCCGGGACAGGGCACAGATACGCAGTATTTT
>TRBJ2-1|.|TRBV11-2|.
CASSRFGTGVYNEQFF
TGTGCCAGCAGCCGTTTTGGGACTGGAGTATACAATGAGCAGTTCTTC
>TRBJ2-7|.|TRBV15|.
CATSRDRFEQYF
TGTGCCACCAGCAGAGATCGATTCGAGCAGTACTTC
>TRBJ2-7|TRBD1|TRBV7-2|.
CASSPPGQGLYEQYF
TGTGCCAGCAGCCCCCCGGGACAGGGTCTGTACGAGCAGTACTTC
>TRBJ1-2|.|TRBV6-5|.
CASSYEQGRANYGYTF
TGTGCCAGCAGTTACGAACAGGGCAGGGCTAACTATGGCTACACCTTC
>TRBJ2-6|.|TRBV29-1|.
CSVEETASGANVLTF
TGCAGCGTTGAAGAAACAGCATCTGGGGCCAACGTCCTGACTTTC
>TRBJ2-1|TRBD2|TRBV28|.
CASSATSGRVYNEQFF
TGTGCCAGCAGTGCAACTAGCGGGAGGGTCTACAATGAGCAGTTCTTC
>TRBJ1-5|.|TRBV28|.
CASSSLNQPQHF
TGTGCCAGCAGTTCCCTCAATCAGCCCCAGCATTTT
>TRBJ1-1|.|TRBV7-2|.
CASSLGGVSTEAFF
TGTGCCAGCAGCTTAGGGGGGGTGAGCACTGAAGCTTTCTTT
>TRBJ2-5|.|TRBV29-1|once
CSVEGRPQETQYF
TGCAGCGTTGAGGGACGGCCCCAAGAGACCCAGTACTTC
>TRBJ2-7|TRBD2|TRBV2|.
CASEAPGLTLSEQYF
TGTGCCAGTGAGGCCCCGGGACTAACATTATCCGAGCAGTACTTC
>TRBJ1-4|.|TRBV5-1|.
CASSRVGSTNEKLFF
TGCGCCAGCAGTCGGGTAGGGTCGACTAATGAAAAACTGTTTTTT
>TRBJ2-3|TRBD1|TRBV29-1|.
CSAGQGGDTQYF
TGCAGCGCCGGACAGGGGGGAGATACGCAGTATTTT
>TRBJ2-1|.|TRBV5-4|once
CASSLVSGPAYNEQFF
TGTGCCAGCAGCTTGGTTTCGGGGCCAGCTTACAATGAGCAGTTCTTC
>TRBJ1-2|.|TRBV9|.
CASSSTRGNYGYTF
TGTGCCAGCAGCAGCACGAGGGGCAACTATGGCTACACCTTC
>TRBJ1-2|TRBD1|TRBV7-9|.
CASSYTGGVYVGYTF
TGTGCCAGCAGCTACACAGGGGGCGTTTATGTTGGCTACACCTTC
>TRBJ1-1|.|TRBV5-4|.
CASSEISMNTEAFF
TGTGCCAGCAGCGAAATTTCAATGAACACTGAAGCTTTCTTT
>TRBJ1-2|TRBD1|TRBV5-5|.
CASSYIGTGGRGYTF
TGTGCCAGCAGCTACATTGGGACAGGGGGACGGGGCTACACCTTC
>TRBJ2-7|.|TRBV7-6|.
CASSSTSSYEQYF
TGTGCCAGCAGCTCCACTAGTAGCTACGAGCAGTACTTC
>TRBJ1-2|TRBD1|TRBV6-1|.
CASSRDSLFYGYTF
TGTGCCAGCAGTCGGGACAGCCTGTTTTATGGCTACACCTTC
>TRBJ1-5|TRBD1|TRBV18|few
CASSPTGEPTQPQHF
TGTGCCAGCTCACCAACAGGGGAGCCAACTCAGCCCCAGCATTTT
>TRBJ1-5|TRBD1|TRBV6-5|.
CASSRGRGAHQPQHF
TGTGCCAGCAGCAGGGGGCGAGGGGCCCATCAGCCCCAGCATTTT
>TRBJ1-4|.|TRBV9|.
CASSPVGGTNEKLFF
TGTGCCAGCAGCCCCGTGGGGGGTACTAATGAAAAACTGTTTTTT
>TRBJ2-7|.|TRBV10-3|.
CAIRTDSYEQYF
TGTGCCATCAGGACAGATTCCTACGAGCAGTACTTC
>TRBJ1-1|.|TRBV4-1|many
CASSRQTLEDTEAFF
TGCGCCAGCAGCCGCCAAACCCTAGAGGACACTGAAGCTTTCTTT
>TRBJ2-1|TRBD2|TRBV5-1|.
CASSLTSGSSYNEQFF
TGCGCCAGCAGCTTGACTAGCGGGAGCTCCTACAATGAGCAGTTCTTC
>TRBJ1-4|.|TRBV5-4|many
CASSSGETNEKLFF
TGTGCCAGCAGCTCAGGGGAAACTAATGAAAAACTGTTTTTT
>TRBJ2-1|.|TRBV5-1|.
CASSFRVQSYNEQFF
TGCGCCAGCAGCTTCCGGGTCCAATCTTACAATGAGCAGTTCTTC
>TRBJ2-3|.|TRBV18|once
CASSPGTESQYF
TGTGCCAGCTCCCCCGGGACCGAATCGCAGTATTTT
>TRBJ2-5|.|TRBV4-3|once
CASSQDYRQMLSHERETQYF
TGCGCCAGCAGCCAGGATTACCGACAGATGCTCAGCCACGAGAGGGAGACCCAGTACTTC
>TRBJ2-7|.|TRBV7-2|.
CASVISAAGNEQYF
TGTGCCAGCGTGATATCGGCGGCCGGCAACGAGCAGTACTTC
>TRBJ1-5|TRBD1|TRBV10-3|.
CAIRRGQGDQPQHF
TGTGCCATCAGACGAGGACAGGGGGATCAGCCCCAGCATTTT
>TRBJ1-5|.|TRBV5-1|once
CASISRGYQPQHF
TGCGCCAGCATATCCAGGGGTTATCAGCCCCAGCATTTT
>TRBJ2-7|TRBD2|TRBV5-1|.
CASSVSGTRVYEQYF
TGCGCCAGCAGCGTTTCCGGGACTAGAGTTTACGAGCAGTACTTC
>TRBJ2-4|.|TRBV6-6|.
CASRTGANIQYF
TGTGCCAGCAGAACTGGGGCTAACATTCAGTACTTC
>TRBJ1-2|TRBD1|TRBV7-3|.
CASSGGAGGDYGYTF
TGTGCCAGCAGCGGGGGTGCAGGGGGCGACTATGGCTACACCTTC
>TRBJ1-4|TRBD1|TRBV18|.
CASSPPRGGDNEKLFF
TGTGCCAGCTCACCACCGAGAGGGGGCGATAATGAAAAACTGTTTTTT
>TRBJ1-6|.|TRBV4-3|.
CASSQDPGGSPLHF
TGCGCCAGCAGCCAAGATCCCGGGGGATCACCCCTCCACTTT